The 6 T cell receptor beta chains below were found in one sample sequenced in a study of shared clonotypes between healthy human individuals. CD45RO-negative, CCR7-positively selected cells formed the naive CD8 fraction, excluding terminally differentiated effector memory CD45RA+ cells. Generated by immunoSEQ multiplex PCR, the TCRdb table keeps only in-frame clones and is missing some. The sample carries 800,000 or so clones, 95% to 97% recorded once. Sequencing was carried out using naive CD8+ T cells sorted from blood. These receptors originate from a man aged 25-45 years in good health.

The chain has TRBV9 and TRBJ1-3, with D possibly TRBD1 on 5 matching bases. The CDR3 length is 14 residues. Trimming removed 3 bases at V and 0 bases at J, with 7 bases between. The germline V gene encodes CDR1 SGDLS and CDR2 YYNGEE. This chain's CDR3 is CASSGGDSGNTIYF. In DNA form, the CDR3 reads TGTGCCAGCAGCGGGGGGGACTCTGGAAACACCATATATTTT. Looking up the rest from reference TRBV9 and TRBJ1-3 gives the full variable domain: DSGVTQTPKHLITATGQRVTLRCSPRSGDLSVYWYQQSLDQGLQFLIQYYNGEERAKGNILERFSAQQFPDLHSELNLSSLELGDSALYFCASSGGDSGNTIYFGEGSWLTVV.

This chain uses TRBV28 with TRBJ2-7; D not resolved. Germline CDR1 MDHEN, CDR2 SYDVKM. V lost 6 bases and J lost 4, with 13 bases in between. There are 13 residues in the CDR3. The CDR3 reads CASRGSYAYEQYF. The CDR3 DNA follows: TGTGCCAGCAGGGGCTCCTACGCTTACGAGCAGTACTTC.

This clone was observed once. The chain joins TRBV15 to TRBJ1-5; no reliable D call. The CDR3 spans 13 residues. The germline V gene encodes CDR1 LNHNV and CDR2 YYDKDF (reference sequence). V shed 4 bases and J shed 6 bases, with 10 bases lying between them. The CDR3 coding sequence is TGTGCCACCAGCAACAGAGATTTTCAGCCCCAGCATTTT. The encoded protein is CATSNRDFQPQHF.

Only one count was recorded for this clone. V is TRBV15 and J is TRBJ2-1; no clear D. Germline CDR1 and CDR2: LNHNV and YYDKDF (reference sequence). The length of the CDR3 is 16 residues. V shed 1 base and J shed 0 bases, with 10 bases lying between them. CDR3 protein: CATSRVSVSSYNEQFF. The CDR3 DNA sequence: TGTGCCACCAGCAGAGTATCTGTATCCTCCTACAATGAGCAGTTCTTC.

In this sample, this clone turned up once. The chain uses TRBV11-1 and TRBJ2-1; D is possibly TRBD1 (6 bases). The CDR3 loop spans 18 amino acids. The germline V and J ends were trimmed by 1 base and 0 bases, with 16 bases remaining between them. The germline V gene encodes CDR1 SGHAT and CDR2 FQDESV (reference sequence). CDR3 nucleotides: TGTGCCAGCAGCTTAGACCCATACAGGGAAAGCTCCTACAATGAGCAGTTCTTC. This gives the protein CASSLDPYRESSYNEQFF.

The rearrangement links TRBV7-9 to TRBJ2-7; the D is unclear. This CDR3 is built from 15 residues. Trimming cost V 1 base and J 0 bases, with 10 bases left between them. Per germline, CDR1 SEHNR and CDR2 FQNEAQ (reference sequence). The DNA of the CDR3 is TGTGCCAGCAGCTTAGGGTCCACGTACTCCTACGAGCAGTACTTC. Its protein product is CASSLGSTYSYEQYF. Variable domain in full (rest from reference TRBV7-9 and TRBJ2-7): DTGVSQNPRHKITKRGQNVTFRCDPISEHNRLYWYRQTLGQGPEFLTYFQNEAQLEKSRLLSDRFSAERPKGSFSTLEIQRTEQGDSAMYLCASSLGSTYSYEQYFGPGTRLTVT.